This T cell receptor beta chain was obtained from a study of T cells in Graves' hyperthyroidism and ophthalmopathy. CDR3 length equals 13 residues. CDR1 and CDR2 from the germline V gene are SEHNR and FQNEAQ (reference sequence). V shed 4 bases and J shed 4 bases, with 8 bases lying between them. Researchers took RNA transcripts and amplified the TCR beta CDR3 regions from them. Using the HTBI primer set, a first-round RT-PCR was run on the TCR CDR3. TCRdb called the multiplex PCR reads again in MiXCR, with one record for every CDR3 protein. The table lists approximately 300,000 distinct CDR3 sequences, around 20% of them singletons.

The TCR was taken from a middle-aged man with Graves' ophthalmopathy. The sample consisted of blood. The chain links TRBV7-9 to TRBJ1-3; D ambiguous. The CDR3 nucleotides are TGTGCCAGCAGCTGGGTAGAAGGAAACACCATATATTTT. Translation gives CASSWVEGNTIYF.